This T cell receptor beta chain was obtained from a study of blood T cell repertoires in COVID-19. For the study at large: Samples representing acute and convalescent COVID-19 were sourced from the United States, Italy and Spain. PBMCs, B-cell-depleted T cells, or T cells provided the cDNA or gDNA that made up the material.

Original analysis: Amplification of reference gene primers provided the estimated nucleated cell counts. The method was immunoSEQ multiplex PCR; TCRdb's version includes in-frame clones alone and lacks a portion of them. V and J calls and clone size come straight from that table; D and trimming were deduced from the DNA. The profile shows approximately 84,000 clones, 75% to 90% of them singletons. The CDR3 length is 18 residues. V shed 4 bases and J 6 bases; nucleotides not matched to a gene: 14. Germline-derived CDR1 and CDR2 are LGHNA and YSLEER. Specimen: peripheral blood. The chain has TRBV4-3 and TRBJ2-2, with 10 bases lining up with TRBD1. The receptor's source is a human donor with active COVID-19. The donor label of this sample is uncertain. The CDR3 region has the DNA TGCGCCAGCAGCCGGGCTTCCCTACCGGGACAGGGGTCCGGGGAGCTGTTTTTT. Its translation is CASSRASLPGQGSGELFF.